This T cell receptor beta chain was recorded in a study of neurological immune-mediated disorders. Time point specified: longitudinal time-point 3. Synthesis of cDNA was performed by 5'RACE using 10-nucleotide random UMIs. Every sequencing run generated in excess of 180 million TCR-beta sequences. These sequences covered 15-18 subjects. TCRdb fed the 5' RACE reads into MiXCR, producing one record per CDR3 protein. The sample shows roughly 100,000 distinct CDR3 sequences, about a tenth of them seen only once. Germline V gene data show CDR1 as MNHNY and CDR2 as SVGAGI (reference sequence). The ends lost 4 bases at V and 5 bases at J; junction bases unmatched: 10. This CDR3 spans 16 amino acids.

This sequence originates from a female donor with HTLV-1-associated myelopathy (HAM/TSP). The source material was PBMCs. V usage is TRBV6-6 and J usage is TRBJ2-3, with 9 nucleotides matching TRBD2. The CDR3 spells CASSLTLAGDKDTQYF. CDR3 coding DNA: TGTGCCAGCAGTTTAACTTTAGCGGGGGACAAAGATACGCAGTATTTT.